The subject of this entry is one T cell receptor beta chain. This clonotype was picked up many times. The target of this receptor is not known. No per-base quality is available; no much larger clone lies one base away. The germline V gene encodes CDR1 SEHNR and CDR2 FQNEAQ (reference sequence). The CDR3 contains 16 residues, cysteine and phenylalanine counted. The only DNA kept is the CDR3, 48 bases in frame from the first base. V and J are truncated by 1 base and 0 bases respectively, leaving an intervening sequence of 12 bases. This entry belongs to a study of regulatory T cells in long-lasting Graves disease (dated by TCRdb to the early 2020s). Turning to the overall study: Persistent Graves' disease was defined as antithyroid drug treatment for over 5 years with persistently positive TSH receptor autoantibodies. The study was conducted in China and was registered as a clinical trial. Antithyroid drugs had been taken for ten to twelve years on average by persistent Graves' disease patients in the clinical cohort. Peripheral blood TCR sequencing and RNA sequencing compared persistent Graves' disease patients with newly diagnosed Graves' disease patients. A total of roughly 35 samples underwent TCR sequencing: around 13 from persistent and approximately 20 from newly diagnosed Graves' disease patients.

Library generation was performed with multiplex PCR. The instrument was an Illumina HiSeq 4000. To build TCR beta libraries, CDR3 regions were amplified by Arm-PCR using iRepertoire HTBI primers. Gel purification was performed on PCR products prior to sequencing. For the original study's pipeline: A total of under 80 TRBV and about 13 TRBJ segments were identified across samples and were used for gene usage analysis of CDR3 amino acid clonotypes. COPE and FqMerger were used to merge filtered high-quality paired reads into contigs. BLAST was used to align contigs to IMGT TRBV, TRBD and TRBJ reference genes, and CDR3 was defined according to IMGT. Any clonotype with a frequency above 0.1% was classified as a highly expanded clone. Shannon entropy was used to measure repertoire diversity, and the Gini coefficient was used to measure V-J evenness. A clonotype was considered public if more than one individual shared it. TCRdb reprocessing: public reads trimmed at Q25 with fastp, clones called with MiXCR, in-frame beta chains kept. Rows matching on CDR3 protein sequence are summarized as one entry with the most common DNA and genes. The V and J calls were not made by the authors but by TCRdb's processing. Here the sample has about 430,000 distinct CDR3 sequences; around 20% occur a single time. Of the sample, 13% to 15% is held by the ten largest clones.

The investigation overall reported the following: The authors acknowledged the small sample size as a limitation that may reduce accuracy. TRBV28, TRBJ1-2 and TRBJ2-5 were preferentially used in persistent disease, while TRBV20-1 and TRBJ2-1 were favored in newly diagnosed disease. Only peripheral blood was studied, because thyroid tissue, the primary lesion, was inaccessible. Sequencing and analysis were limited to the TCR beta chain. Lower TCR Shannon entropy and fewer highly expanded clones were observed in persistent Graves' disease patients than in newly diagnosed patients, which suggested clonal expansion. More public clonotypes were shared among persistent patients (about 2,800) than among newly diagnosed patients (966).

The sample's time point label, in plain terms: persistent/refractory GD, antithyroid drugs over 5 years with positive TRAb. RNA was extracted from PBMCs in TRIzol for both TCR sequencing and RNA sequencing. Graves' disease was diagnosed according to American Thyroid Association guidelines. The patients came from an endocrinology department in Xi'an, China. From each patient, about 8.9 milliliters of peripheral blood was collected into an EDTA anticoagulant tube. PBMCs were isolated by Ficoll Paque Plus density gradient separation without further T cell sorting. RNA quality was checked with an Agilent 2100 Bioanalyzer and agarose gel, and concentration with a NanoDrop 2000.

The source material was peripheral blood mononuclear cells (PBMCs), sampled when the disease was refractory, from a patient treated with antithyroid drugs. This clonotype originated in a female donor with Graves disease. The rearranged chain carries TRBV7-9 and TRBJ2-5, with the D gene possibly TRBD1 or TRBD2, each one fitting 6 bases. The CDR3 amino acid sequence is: CASSLGGARDQETQYF. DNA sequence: TGTGCCAGCAGCTTAGGGGGGGCCAGGGACCAAGAGACCCAGTACTTC.